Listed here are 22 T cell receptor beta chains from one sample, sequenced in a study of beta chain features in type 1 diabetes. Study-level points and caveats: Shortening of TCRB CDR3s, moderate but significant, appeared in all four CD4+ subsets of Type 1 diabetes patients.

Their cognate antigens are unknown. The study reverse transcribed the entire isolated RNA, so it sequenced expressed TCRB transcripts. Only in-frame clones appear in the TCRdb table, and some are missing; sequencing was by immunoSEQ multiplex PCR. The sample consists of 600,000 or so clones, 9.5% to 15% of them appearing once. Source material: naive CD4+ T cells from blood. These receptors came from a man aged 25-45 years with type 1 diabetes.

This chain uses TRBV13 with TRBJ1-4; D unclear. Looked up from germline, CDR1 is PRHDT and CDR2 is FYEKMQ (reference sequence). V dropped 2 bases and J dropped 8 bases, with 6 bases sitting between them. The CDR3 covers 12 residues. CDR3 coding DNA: TGTGCCAGCAGCTTATTTCGGGAAAAACTGTTTTTT. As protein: CASSLFREKLFF. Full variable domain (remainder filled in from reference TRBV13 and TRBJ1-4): AAGVIQSPRHLIKEKRETATLKCYPIPRHDTVYWYQQGPGQDPQFLISFYEKMQSDKGSIPDRFSAQQFSDYHSELNMSSLELGDSALYFCASSLFREKLFFGSGTQLSVL.

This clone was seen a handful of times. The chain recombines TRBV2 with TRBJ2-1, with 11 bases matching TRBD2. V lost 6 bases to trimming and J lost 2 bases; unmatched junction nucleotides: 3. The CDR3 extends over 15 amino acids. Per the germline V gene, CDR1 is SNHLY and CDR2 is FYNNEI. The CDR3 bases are TGTGCCAGCAGCGATAGCGGGGGGGCCTACAATGAGCAGTTCTTC. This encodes CASSDSGGAYNEQFF.

The CDR3, as DNA: TGCGCCAGCAGCTTGAGGTTTGGGGGACCTAGCACAGATACGCAGTATTTT. Its translation: CASSLRFGGPSTDTQYF. This sequence joins TRBV5-1 and TRBJ2-3; the D gene could be TRBD1 or TRBD2 (5 bases each). The CDR3 has 17 amino acids. Germline CDR1 SGHRS, CDR2 YFSETQ. The V and J ends lost 1 base and 0 bases respectively, with 15 bases between them.

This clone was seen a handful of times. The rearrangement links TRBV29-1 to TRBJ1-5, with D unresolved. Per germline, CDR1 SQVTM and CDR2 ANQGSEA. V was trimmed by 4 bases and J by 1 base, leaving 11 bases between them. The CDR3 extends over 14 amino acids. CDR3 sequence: CSVAEGGSNQPQHF. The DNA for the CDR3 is TGCAGCGTTGCGGAGGGTGGGAGCAATCAGCCCCAGCATTTT.

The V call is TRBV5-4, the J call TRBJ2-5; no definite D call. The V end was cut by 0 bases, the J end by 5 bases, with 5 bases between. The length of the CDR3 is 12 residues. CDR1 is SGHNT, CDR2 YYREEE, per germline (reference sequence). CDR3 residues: CASSLAAETQYF. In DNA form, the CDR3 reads TGTGCCAGCAGCTTGGCAGCGGAGACCCAGTACTTC.

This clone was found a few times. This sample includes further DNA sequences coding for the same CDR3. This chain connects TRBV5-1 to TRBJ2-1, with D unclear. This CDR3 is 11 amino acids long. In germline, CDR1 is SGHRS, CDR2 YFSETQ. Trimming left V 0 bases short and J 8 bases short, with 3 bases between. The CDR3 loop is CASSLEYEQFF. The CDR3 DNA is TGCGCCAGCAGCTTGGAGTATGAGCAGTTCTTC. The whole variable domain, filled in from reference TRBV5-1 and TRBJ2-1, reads KAGVTQTPRYLIKTRGQQVTLSCSPISGHRSVSWYQQTPGQGLQFLFEYFSETQRNKGNFPGRFSGRQFSNSRSEMNVSTLELGDSALYLCASSLEYEQFFGPGTRLTVL.

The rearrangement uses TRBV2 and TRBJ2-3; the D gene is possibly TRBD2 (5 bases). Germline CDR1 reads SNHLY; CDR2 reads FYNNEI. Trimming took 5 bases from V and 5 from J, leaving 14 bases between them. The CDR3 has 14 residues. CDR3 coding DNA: TGTGCCAGCAGTCGGACTTCAAGGCGAGATACGCAGTATTTT. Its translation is CASSRTSRRDTQYF.

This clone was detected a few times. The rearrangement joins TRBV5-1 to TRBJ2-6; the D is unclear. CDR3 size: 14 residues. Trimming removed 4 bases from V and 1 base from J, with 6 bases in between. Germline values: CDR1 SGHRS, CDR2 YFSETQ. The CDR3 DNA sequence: TGCGCCAGCAGCATGGGATCTGGGGCCAACGTCCTGACTTTC. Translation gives CASSMGSGANVLTF.

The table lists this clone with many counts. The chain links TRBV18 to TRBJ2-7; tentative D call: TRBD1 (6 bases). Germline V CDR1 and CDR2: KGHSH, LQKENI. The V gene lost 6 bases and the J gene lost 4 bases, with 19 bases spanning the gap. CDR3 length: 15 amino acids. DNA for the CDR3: TGTGCCAGCTCCGAGACAGGCCCCGGAGCGTACGAGCAGTACTTC. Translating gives CASSETGPGAYEQYF.

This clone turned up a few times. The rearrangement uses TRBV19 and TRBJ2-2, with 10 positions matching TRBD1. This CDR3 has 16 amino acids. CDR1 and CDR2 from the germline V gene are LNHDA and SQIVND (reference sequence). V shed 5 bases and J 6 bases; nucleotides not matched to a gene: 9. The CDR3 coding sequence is TGTGCCAGTAGTCGAGGGGACAGGGGTGGAGCCGGGGAGCTGTTTTTT. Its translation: CASSRGDRGGAGELFF.

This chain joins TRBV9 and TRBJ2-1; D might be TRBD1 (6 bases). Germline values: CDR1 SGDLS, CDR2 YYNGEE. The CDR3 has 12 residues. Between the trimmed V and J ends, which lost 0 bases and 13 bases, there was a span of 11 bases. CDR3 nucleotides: TGTGCCAGCAGCGTAGGGACAGAATTTCAGTTCTTC. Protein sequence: CASSVGTEFQFF.

The CDR3 loop reads CASSALGRDTEAFF. CDR3 DNA sequence: TGTGCCAGCAGTGCCCTGGGGAGGGACACTGAAGCTTTCTTT. This rearrangement joins TRBV2 to TRBJ1-1; D ambiguous. The CDR3 consists of 14 residues. V gave up 4 bases and J gave up 3 bases, with 12 bases separating them. Germline lookup yields CDR1 SNHLY and CDR2 FYNNEI.

The CDR3 spells CASSSGHRGPLYEQYF. DNA of the CDR3: TGTGCCAGCAGCTCGGGGCACAGGGGGCCCCTCTACGAGCAGTACTTC. The gene calls are TRBV5-6 and TRBJ2-7; 9 bases map to TRBD1. There are 16 residues in the CDR3. The V segment lost 3 bases and the J segment 3 bases; nucleotides outside the gene matches: 10. CDR1 is SGHDT, CDR2 YYEEEE, per germline.

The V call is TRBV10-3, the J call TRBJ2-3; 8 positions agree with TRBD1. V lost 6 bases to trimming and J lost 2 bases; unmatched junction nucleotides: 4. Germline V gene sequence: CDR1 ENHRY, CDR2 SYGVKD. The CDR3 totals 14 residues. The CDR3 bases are TGTGCCATCAGCGCCCAGGGGGCCACAGATACGCAGTATTTT. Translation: CAISAQGATDTQYF.

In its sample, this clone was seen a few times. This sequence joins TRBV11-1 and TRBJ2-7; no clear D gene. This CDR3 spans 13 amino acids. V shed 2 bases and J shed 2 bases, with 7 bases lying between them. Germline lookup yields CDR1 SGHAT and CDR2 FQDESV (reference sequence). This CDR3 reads CASSLHRAYEQYF. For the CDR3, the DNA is TGTGCCAGCAGCTTACACAGAGCCTACGAGCAGTACTTC. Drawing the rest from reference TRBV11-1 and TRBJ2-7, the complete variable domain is EAEVAQSPRYKITEKSQAVAFWCDPISGHATLYWYRQILGQGPELLVQFQDESVVDDSQLPKDRFSAERLKGVDSTLKIQPAELGDSAMYLCASSLHRAYEQYFGPGTRLTVT.

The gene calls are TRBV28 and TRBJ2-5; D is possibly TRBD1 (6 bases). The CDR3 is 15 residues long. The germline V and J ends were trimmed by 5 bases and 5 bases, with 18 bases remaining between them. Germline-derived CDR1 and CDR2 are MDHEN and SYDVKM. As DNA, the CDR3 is TGTGCCAGCAGTGCAAATCTGGGGGCCGGGGAGACCCAGTACTTC. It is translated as CASSANLGAGETQYF.

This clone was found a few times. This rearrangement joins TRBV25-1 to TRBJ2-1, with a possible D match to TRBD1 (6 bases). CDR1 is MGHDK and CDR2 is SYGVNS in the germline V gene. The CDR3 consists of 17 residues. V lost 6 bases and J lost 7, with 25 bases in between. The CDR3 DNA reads TGTGCCAGCAGGGTACGAGGGGGTCATCCCGGGATAAATGAGCAGTTCTTC. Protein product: CASRVRGGHPGINEQFF. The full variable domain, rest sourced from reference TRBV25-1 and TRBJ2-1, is EADIYQTPRYLVIGTGKKITLECSQTMGHDKMYWYQQDPGMELHLIHYSYGVNSTEKGDLSSESTVSRIRTEHFPLTLESARPSHTSQYLCASRVRGGHPGINEQFFGPGTRLTVL.

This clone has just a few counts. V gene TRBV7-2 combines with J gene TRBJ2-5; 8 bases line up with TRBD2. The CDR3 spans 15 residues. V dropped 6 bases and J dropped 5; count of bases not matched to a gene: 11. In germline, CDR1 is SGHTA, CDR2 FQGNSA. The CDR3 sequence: CASRQPSGGWETQYF. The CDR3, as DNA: TGTGCCAGCAGACAACCCTCGGGGGGGTGGGAGACCCAGTACTTC. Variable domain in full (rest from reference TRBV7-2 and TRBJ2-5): GAGVSQSPSNKVTEKGKDVELRCDPISGHTALYWYRQSLGQGLEFLIYFQGNSAPDKSGLPSDRFSAERTGGSVSTLTIQRTQQEDSAVYLCASRQPSGGWETQYFGPGTRLLVL.

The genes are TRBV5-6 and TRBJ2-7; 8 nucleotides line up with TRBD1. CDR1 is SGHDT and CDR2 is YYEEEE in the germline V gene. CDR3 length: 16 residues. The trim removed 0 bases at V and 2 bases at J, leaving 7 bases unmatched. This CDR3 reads CASSLVGQGSAYEQYF. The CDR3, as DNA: TGTGCCAGCAGCTTGGTCGGACAGGGAAGCGCCTACGAGCAGTACTTC. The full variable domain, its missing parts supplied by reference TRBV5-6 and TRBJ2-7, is DAGVTQSPTHLIKTRGQQVTLRCSPKSGHDTVSWYQQALGQGPQFIFQYYEEEERQRGNFPDRFSGHQFPNYSSELNVNALLLGDSALYLCASSLVGQGSAYEQYFGPGTRLTVT.

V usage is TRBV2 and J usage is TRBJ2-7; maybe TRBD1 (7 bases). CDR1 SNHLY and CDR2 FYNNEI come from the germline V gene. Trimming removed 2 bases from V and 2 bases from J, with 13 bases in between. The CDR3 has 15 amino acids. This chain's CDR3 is CASSEQGGGPYEQYF. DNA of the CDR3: TGTGCCAGCAGTGAACAAGGAGGGGGCCCCTACGAGCAGTACTTC.

CDR3 DNA: TGTGCCAGCAGCTCAACCTGGTCAGGGGCAGCCACAGATACGCAGTATTTT. It yields the protein CASSSTWSGAATDTQYF. V and J are TRBV5-4 and TRBJ2-3; D might be TRBD1 (6 bases). The CDR3 loop spans 17 amino acids. The V end lost 3 bases, the J end lost 2 bases, and 19 bases lay between the germline ends. Per germline, CDR1 SGHNT and CDR2 YYREEE (reference sequence).

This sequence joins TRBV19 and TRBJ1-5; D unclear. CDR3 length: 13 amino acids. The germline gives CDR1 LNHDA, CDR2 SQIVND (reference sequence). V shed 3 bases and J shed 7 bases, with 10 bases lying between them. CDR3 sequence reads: CASSIRIGQPQHF. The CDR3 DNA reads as TGTGCCAGTAGTATTCGAATCGGACAGCCCCAGCATTTT.